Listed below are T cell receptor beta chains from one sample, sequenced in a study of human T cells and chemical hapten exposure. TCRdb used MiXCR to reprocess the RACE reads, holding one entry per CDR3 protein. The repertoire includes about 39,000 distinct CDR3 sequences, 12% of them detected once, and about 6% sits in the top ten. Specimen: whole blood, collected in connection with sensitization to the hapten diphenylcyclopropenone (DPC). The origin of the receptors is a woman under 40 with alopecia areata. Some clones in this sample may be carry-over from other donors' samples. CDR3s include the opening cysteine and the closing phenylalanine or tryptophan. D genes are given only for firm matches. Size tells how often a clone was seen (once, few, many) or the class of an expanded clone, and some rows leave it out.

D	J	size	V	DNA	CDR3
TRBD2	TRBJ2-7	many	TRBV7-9	TGTGCCAGCAGCTTAGCCGCGGGAGGGTTATACGAGCAGTACTTC	CASSLAAGGLYEQYF
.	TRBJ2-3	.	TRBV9	TGTGCCAGCAGCGTAGTCGGTGAAGATACGCAGTATTTT	CASSVVGEDTQYF
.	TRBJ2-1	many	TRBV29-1	TGCAGCGTCGTCAGCTATTCCGGGCCCGGGGGAAACTCCTACAATGAGCAGTTCTTC	CSVVSYSGPGGNSYNEQFF
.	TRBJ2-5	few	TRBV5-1	TGCGCCAGCAGCTTTGGAGGGTCCCAAGAGACCCAGTACTTC	CASSFGGSQETQYF
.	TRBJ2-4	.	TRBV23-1	TGCGCCAGCAGTAAAGGATCCCAGAACATTCAGTACTTC	CASSKGSQNIQYF
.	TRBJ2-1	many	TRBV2	TGTGCCAGCAGTGCCCCTCATGGACACGACAATGAGCAGTTCTTC	CASSAPHGHDNEQFF
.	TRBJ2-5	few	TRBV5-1	TGCGCCAGCAGCTTGGTCCAAGAGACCCAGTACTTC	CASSLVQETQYF
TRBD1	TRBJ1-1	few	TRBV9	TGTGCCAGCAGCGTAGGACAGGGTGTTGGTGAAGCTTTCTTT	CASSVGQGVGEAFF
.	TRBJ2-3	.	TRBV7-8	TGTGCCAGCGCCCCTCCGGCTAGCACAGATACGCAGTATTTT	CASAPPASTDTQYF
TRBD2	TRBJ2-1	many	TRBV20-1	TGCAGTGCCGCGTCGGGCGGGAGGGACAATGAGCAGTTCTTC	CSAASGGRDNEQFF
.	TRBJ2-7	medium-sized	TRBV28	TGTGCCAGCTTCAGGAGCTCCTACGAGCAGTACTTC	CASFRSSYEQYF
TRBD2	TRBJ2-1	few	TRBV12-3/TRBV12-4	TGTGCCAGCAGTTTTGAACTAGCGGGGAACAATGAGCAGTTCTTC	CASSFELAGNNEQFF
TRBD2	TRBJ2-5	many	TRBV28	TGTGCCAGCAGTCCCTTCGGGAGGGCAGAAGAGACCCAGTACTTC	CASSPFGRAEETQYF
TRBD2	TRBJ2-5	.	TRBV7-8	TGTGCCAGCAGCTTAGTGGCTATGCGGGAGCTCCCAGAGACCCAGTACTTC	CASSLVAMRELPETQYF
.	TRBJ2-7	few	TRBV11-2	TGTGCCAGCAAGGTTCTTACTGGGGCCTACGAGCAGTACTTC	CASKVLTGAYEQYF
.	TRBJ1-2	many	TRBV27	TGTGCCAGCAGTTTATCCCCTAACTATGGCTACACCTTC	CASSLSPNYGYTF
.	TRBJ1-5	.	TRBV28	TGTGCCAGCAGTCCCTCGGGACTCCGGTATCAGCCCCAGCATTTT	CASSPSGLRYQPQHF
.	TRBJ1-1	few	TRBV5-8	TGTGCCAGCAGCTTGGGGCACCAGATCGAAGCTTTCTTT	CASSLGHQIEAFF